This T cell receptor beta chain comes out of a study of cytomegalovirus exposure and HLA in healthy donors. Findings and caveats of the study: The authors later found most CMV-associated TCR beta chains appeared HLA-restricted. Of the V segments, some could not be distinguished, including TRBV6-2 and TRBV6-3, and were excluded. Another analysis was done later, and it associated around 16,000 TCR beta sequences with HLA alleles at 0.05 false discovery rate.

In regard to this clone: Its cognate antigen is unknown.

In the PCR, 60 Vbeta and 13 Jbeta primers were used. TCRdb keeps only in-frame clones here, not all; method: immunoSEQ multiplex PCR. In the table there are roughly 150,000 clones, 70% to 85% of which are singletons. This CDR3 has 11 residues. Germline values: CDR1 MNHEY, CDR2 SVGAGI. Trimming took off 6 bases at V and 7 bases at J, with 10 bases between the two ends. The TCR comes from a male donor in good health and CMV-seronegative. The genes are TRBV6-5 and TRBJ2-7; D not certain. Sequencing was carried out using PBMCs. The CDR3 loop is CASRFAEEQYF. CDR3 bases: TGTGCCAGCAGATTTGCGGAAGAGCAGTACTTC.